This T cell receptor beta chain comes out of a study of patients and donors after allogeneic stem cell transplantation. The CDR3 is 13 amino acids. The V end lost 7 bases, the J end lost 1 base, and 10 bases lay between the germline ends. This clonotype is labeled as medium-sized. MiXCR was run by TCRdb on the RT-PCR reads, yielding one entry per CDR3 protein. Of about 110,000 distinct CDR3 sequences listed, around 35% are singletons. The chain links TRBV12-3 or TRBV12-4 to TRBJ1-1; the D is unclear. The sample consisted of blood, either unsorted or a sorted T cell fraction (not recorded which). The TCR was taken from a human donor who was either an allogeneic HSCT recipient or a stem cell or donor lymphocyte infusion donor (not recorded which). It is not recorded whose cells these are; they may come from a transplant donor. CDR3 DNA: TGTGCCAGCACCCAAGCCAGGAACACTGAAGCTTTCTTT. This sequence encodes CASTQARNTEAFF.